This TCR beta chain was sequenced in a study of identical twins. Study-level results: Memory repertoires lacked the insertion deficit that abundant cord blood beta clonotypes showed.

The germline gives CDR1 MNHEY, CDR2 SVGEGT. CDR3 length: 15 amino acids. The V and J ends lost 6 bases and 1 base, in that order; junction bases with no gene match: 7. Addition of a universal primer site occurred through template switching, and cDNA carried unique molecular identifiers. MiXCR was run by TCRdb on the 5' RACE reads, yielding one entry per CDR3 protein. The table records 350,000 to 500,000 distinct CDR3 sequences, approximately 17% of them present only once. As concerns this clonotype: Its antigen is as yet unknown.

The source of this sequence is a man aged 50 to 60 in good health. The rearrangement links TRBV6-2 or TRBV6-3 to TRBJ2-7; 9 positions agree with TRBD1. The sample consisted of naive T cells sorted from blood. This CDR3 is CASSLRGQGSYEQYF. DNA for the CDR3: TGTGCCAGCAGCCTACGGGGACAGGGTTCCTACGAGCAGTACTTC.